Sequencing of this T cell receptor beta chain was carried out in a study of blood T cell repertoires in COVID-19. Whole-study context: Collection of acute and convalescent COVID-19 samples took place in the United States, Italy and Spain.

The CDR3 spans 13 residues. The ends lost 6 bases at V and 8 bases at J; junction bases unmatched: 9. Germline assignment: CDR1 SQVTM and CDR2 ANQGSEA. Per the original data handling: Nucleated cell counts were estimated from reference gene primer amplification. The assay was immunoSEQ multiplex PCR, and TCRdb's table has in-frame clones only and misses some. V, J and clone size are taken as reported in that table, and D and trimming were inferred from the DNA itself. The repertoire holds about 230,000 clones, with around 84% as singletons. This TCR came from a man between 35 and 55 years old with acute or convalescent COVID-19. The sequenced material came from peripheral blood. J is TRBJ1-4 and V is TRBV29-1; TRBD1 matches at 7 bases. Here the CDR3 DNA reads TGCAGCGTGGAAACAGGGGATCAGGAAAAACTGTTTTTT. The encoded protein is CSVETGDQEKLFF.